This T cell receptor (beta chain) was recorded in a study of T-cell reconstitution after alpha-beta-depleted transplantation in children. Library preparation (for TCRbeta) was performed with unique molecular identifiers. TCRdb re-derived calls from the PCR reads in MiXCR, one entry per CDR3 protein. Among over 150,000 distinct CDR3 sequences listed, 6.5% to 7.5% were seen once. This clonotype was picked up many times. Germline-derived CDR1 and CDR2 are DFQATT and SNEGSKA (reference sequence). The V end lost 6 bases, the J end lost 5 bases, and 19 bases lay between the germline ends. The CDR3 length is 14 residues.

This chain links TRBV20-1 with TRBJ2-5; D is possibly TRBD2 (6 bases). The receptor was derived from a human donor who donated a stem cell graft to a child with Wiskott-Aldrich syndrome. The sequencing used PBMCs from the stem cell graft donor, collected from the stem cell graft. The CDR3 spells CSALSPAGWETQYF. Here the CDR3 DNA reads TGCAGTGCCCTGTCACCCGCGGGGTGGGAGACCCAGTACTTC.